The 27 T cell receptor beta chains below all came from one sample that was sequenced in a study of blood T cell repertoires in COVID-19. The table came from immunoSEQ multiplex PCR; TCRdb's copy has only in-frame clones and leaves some out. The profile covers about 240,000 clones, with roughly 87% appearing a single time and 2.5% to 3% taken by the ten largest. The sample taken for sequencing was PBMCs or T cells enriched from blood (not recorded which). Receptors originate from a woman in her 30s with acute COVID-19.

This sequence joins TRBV6-5 and TRBJ2-7; D may be TRBD1 (5 bases). Germline-derived CDR1 and CDR2 are MNHEY and SVGAGI. Trimming took off 5 bases at V and 2 bases at J, with 13 bases between the two ends. The CDR3 spans 14 residues. CDR3 residues: CASSPLDSTYEQYF. DNA of the CDR3: TGTGCCAGCAGTCCCCTCGACAGTACCTACGAGCAGTACTTC.

This chain connects TRBV10-1 to TRBJ1-1, with 8 bases lining up with TRBD1. This CDR3 is built from 12 residues. Per germline, CDR1 WNHNN and CDR2 SYGVQD (reference sequence). Trimming at V came to 11 bases and at J to 1 base, leaving 3 bases not matched to a gene. Here the CDR3 DNA reads TGCGCCGTTCAGGGGGCGAACACTGAAGCTTTCTTT. It specifies CAVQGANTEAFF.

The count of this clone is one. This chain connects TRBV2 to TRBJ2-4; 8 bases match TRBD2. With V trimmed by 9 bases and J by 7 bases, 8 bases remained unmatched. This CDR3 has 13 residues. Per germline, CDR1 SNHLY and CDR2 FYNNEI. CDR3 sequence (DNA): TGTGCCAGGGGGGGGACTAGTAGGAACATTCAGTACTTC. This translates into CARGGTSRNIQYF.

The rearrangement joins TRBV5-1 to TRBJ2-1, with 11 bases that match TRBD2. Germline V lookup: CDR1 SGHRS, CDR2 YFSETQ. Losses at the gene ends were 2 bases for V and 9 bases for J; bases not matched to a gene: 7. This CDR3 region has 15 residues. The DNA for the CDR3 is TGCGCCAGCAGCTTTATGGGACTAGCGGTGACTGAGCAGTTCTTC. Amino acids: CASSFMGLAVTEQFF.

This clone has a single count. The genes are TRBV7-9 and TRBJ2-5; 10 nucleotides align to TRBD2. J was trimmed by 4 bases and V by 3 bases; bases with no gene match: 5. Germline CDR1 SEHNR, CDR2 FQNEAQ (reference sequence). The CDR3 is 15 amino acids. CDR3 DNA: TGTGCCAGCAGCTTCTCTAGCGGGGGTGGAGAGACCCAGTACTTC. Its protein product is CASSFSSGGGETQYF.

This chain links TRBV5-1 with TRBJ1-1; 9 bases align to TRBD1. The V and J ends lost 3 bases and 6 bases, in that order; junction bases with no gene match: 6. The germline V gene has CDR1 SGHRS and CDR2 YFSETQ. This CDR3 region has 14 residues. Here the CDR3 DNA reads TGCGCCAGCAGCTCGGACAGGGGCCTTGCTGAAGCTTTCTTT. Its protein is CASSSDRGLAEAFF.

The V gene is TRBV10-3, the J gene TRBJ2-7, with a weak D call TRBD1 (5 bases). The V gene's germline CDR1 is ENHRY and CDR2 SYGVKD. V lost 4 bases, J lost 1 base, and 11 bases lay in between. The CDR3 extends over 14 amino acids. The CDR3, as DNA: TGTGCCATCAGTGCAACGACAGCTTCCTACGAGCAGTACTTC. It translates to CAISATTASYEQYF.

This clone was seen a single time. The gene calls are TRBV27 and TRBJ1-1, with D possibly being TRBD1 (5 bases). Germline values: CDR1 MNHEY, CDR2 SMNVEV (reference sequence). The CDR3 length is 15 residues. Trimming removed 5 bases from V and 2 bases from J, with 15 bases in between. CDR3 sequence (DNA): TGTGCCAGCAGTCCGATGGGGCCAATTAACACTGAAGCTTTCTTT. It translates to CASSPMGPINTEAFF.

CDR3 DNA sequence: TGTGCCAGCAGTACTTCACAGGGGGTTGATGGCTACACCTTC. This translates into CASSTSQGVDGYTF. J is TRBJ1-2 and V is TRBV2, with 8 bases matching TRBD1. CDR3 length equals 14 residues. Per the germline V gene, CDR1 is SNHLY and CDR2 is FYNNEI. V shed 5 bases, J shed 6 bases, and the junction held 8 bases outside the gene matches.

The chain links TRBV2 to TRBJ1-4; 9 nucleotides match TRBD1. CDR3 length: 21 residues. With 0 bases clipped from V and 0 bases from J, the junction kept 14 bases outside the gene matches. Germline V gene data show CDR1 as SNHLY and CDR2 as FYNNEI. The CDR3 protein is CASSEALPGTGIGTTNEKLFF. As DNA, the CDR3 is TGTGCCAGCAGTGAAGCGCTTCCCGGGACAGGGATCGGTACAACTAATGAAAAACTGTTTTTT.

The chain recombines TRBV2 with TRBJ1-2, with TRBD1 matching 10 bases. The ends lost 5 bases at V and 5 bases at J; junction bases unmatched: 8. This CDR3 comprises 15 residues. CDR1 and CDR2 (germline): SNHLY, FYNNEI. CDR3 nucleotides: TGTGCCAGCAGTTCCGGACAGGGGGTTAGTTATGGCTACACCTTC. Translating gives CASSSGQGVSYGYTF.

The rearrangement joins TRBV13 to TRBJ2-7, with 8 bases fitting TRBD1. The V segment lost 2 bases and the J segment 3 bases; nucleotides outside the gene matches: 3. There are 14 residues in the CDR3. Germline CDR1 and CDR2: PRHDT and FYEKMQ (reference sequence). This CDR3 reads CASSLTDRGYEQYF. CDR3 nucleotide sequence: TGTGCCAGCAGCTTAACCGACAGGGGCTACGAGCAGTACTTC.

This clone has a handful of counts. The rearrangement links TRBV27 to TRBJ1-2, with TRBD1 matching over 9 bases. The trim removed 5 bases at V and 8 bases at J, leaving 9 bases unmatched. Germline V gives CDR1 MNHEY, CDR2 SMNVEV (reference sequence). This CDR3 has 14 residues. CDR3: CASSPIRDRDGYTF. The DNA of the CDR3 is TGTGCCAGCAGTCCAATCCGGGACAGGGACGGCTACACCTTC.

CDR3 DNA: TGTGCCAGCAGCCTGTGGCAGACTAATCAGCCCCAGCATTTT. This encodes CASSLWQTNQPQHF. The chain employs TRBV3-1 (or the pseudogene TRBV3-2) and TRBJ1-5; D is ambiguous. CDR3 length: 14 residues. Trimming took 4 bases from V and 4 from J, leaving 11 bases between them. The germline gives CDR1 LGHDT, CDR2 YNNKEL (reference sequence).

The chain is built from TRBV25-1 and TRBJ2-1; D call uncertain. Trimming removed 8 bases at V and 0 bases at J, with 11 bases between. The CDR3 is 14 residues long. CDR1 and CDR2 from the germline V gene are MGHDK and SYGVNS. CDR3 in amino acids: CASSEPGSYNEQFF. The CDR3 DNA reads as TGTGCCAGCTCCGAACCAGGCTCCTACAATGAGCAGTTCTTC.

This chain uses TRBV7-8 with TRBJ1-2; weak D call: TRBD1 (5 bases). This CDR3 comprises 15 residues. Germline-derived CDR1 and CDR2 are SGHVS and FQNEAQ. V lost 2 bases and J 7 bases, leaving 17 bases between the germline ends. CDR3 in amino acids: CASSLMLGVDGGYTF. The CDR3 nucleotides read TGTGCCAGCAGCTTAATGTTAGGGGTCGATGGTGGCTACACCTTC.

This rearrangement joins TRBV5-1 to TRBJ2-3; 13 positions match TRBD2. The CDR3 is made up of 17 amino acids. V lost 4 bases, J lost 6 bases, and 11 bases stayed unmatched. Germline values: CDR1 SGHRS, CDR2 YFSETQ. This CDR3 is CASSARPGLAGLDTQYF. CDR3 coding DNA: TGCGCCAGCAGCGCGAGACCGGGACTAGCGGGGCTGGATACGCAGTATTTT.

V is TRBV5-1 and J is TRBJ2-1; the D gene is possibly TRBD2 (6 bases). CDR3 length equals 15 residues. Germline V gene data show CDR1 as SGHRS and CDR2 as YFSETQ. Trimming stripped 4 bases from V and 5 bases from J, with 16 bases between. The CDR3 loop is CASSGTSFVDNEQFF. CDR3 in DNA: TGCGCCAGCAGCGGTACTAGCTTTGTCGACAATGAGCAGTTCTTC.

The V call is TRBV5-1, the J call TRBJ2-5; weak D call: TRBD2 (5 bases). This CDR3 has 14 residues. Germline-derived CDR1 and CDR2 are SGHRS and YFSETQ. Trimming took off 4 bases at V and 3 bases at J, with 13 bases between the two ends. The CDR3 coding sequence is TGCGCCAGCAGCCCCCTCCCGGGGAAAGAGACCCAGTACTTC. Translating gives CASSPLPGKETQYF. The entire variable domain, with the rest obtained from reference TRBV5-1 and TRBJ2-5, is as follows: KAGVTQTPRYLIKTRGQQVTLSCSPISGHRSVSWYQQTPGQGLQFLFEYFSETQRNKGNFPGRFSGRQFSNSRSEMNVSTLELGDSALYLCASSPLPGKETQYFGPGTRLLVL.

This clone was seen just once. The rearrangement links TRBV3-1 (or the pseudogene TRBV3-2) to TRBJ2-7, with 7 bases aligning to TRBD2. This CDR3 is 14 amino acids long. CDR1 LGHDT and CDR2 YNNKEL come from the germline V gene (reference sequence). With V trimmed by 4 bases and J by 0 bases, 3 bases remained unmatched. The DNA of the CDR3 is TGTGCCAGCAGCCCTAGCGGACGCTCCTACGAGCAGTACTTC. Its protein is CASSPSGRSYEQYF.

This chain connects TRBV4-1 to TRBJ1-1; the match to TRBD1 covers 7 bases. V shed 6 bases, J shed 6 bases, and the junction held 10 bases outside the gene matches. Germline assignment: CDR1 MGHRA and CDR2 YSYEKL. The CDR3 contains 14 residues. The DNA for the CDR3 is TGCGCCAGCAGACCCCCGACAGGGAGACCTGAAGCTTTCTTT. Translated, it gives CASRPPTGRPEAFF.

The chain carries TRBV30 and TRBJ1-3; D remains unclear. The CDR3 is made up of 14 amino acids. The V gene's germline CDR1 is GTSNPN and CDR2 SVGIG (reference sequence). Deletions cut 2 bases from V and 0 bases from J, with 8 bases between. CDR3 residues: CAWSPLSSGNTIYF. CDR3 nucleotide sequence: TGTGCCTGGAGTCCCCTGAGCTCTGGAAACACCATATATTTT.

The J gene is TRBJ2-2, the V gene TRBV6-1; D is uncertain. From germline, CDR1 is MNHNS and CDR2 SASEGT. CDR3 size: 14 residues. Trimming left V 1 base short and J 5 bases short, with 8 bases between. CDR3 sequence reads: CASSEVVLTGELFF. CDR3 nucleotide sequence: TGTGCCAGCAGTGAAGTAGTGCTGACCGGGGAGCTGTTTTTT.

The V gene is TRBV5-6, the J gene TRBJ2-1; TRBD2 might be the D (7 bases). V dropped 0 bases and J dropped 4 bases, with 17 bases sitting between them. The CDR3 has 17 residues. Germline CDR1 SGHDT, CDR2 YYEEEE. The DNA of the CDR3 is TGTGCCAGCAGCTTGGCGGTTCGCGGGGGCACGTACAATGAGCAGTTCTTC. This gives the protein CASSLAVRGGTYNEQFF.

A few counts support this clone. The chain joins TRBV5-6 to TRBJ1-3; 7 bases map to TRBD1. The CDR3 has 14 residues. Germline V lookup: CDR1 SGHDT, CDR2 YYEEEE. The V and J ends lost 5 bases and 2 bases, in that order; junction bases with no gene match: 4. CDR3 nucleotides: TGTGCCAGCAGTCAGGGGGGAGCTGGAAACACCATATATTTT. It is translated as CASSQGGAGNTIYF.

The chain couples TRBV6-5 to TRBJ2-7; possibly TRBD1 for D (6 bases). V lost 7 bases, J lost 2 bases, and 15 bases lay in between. CDR1 is MNHEY, CDR2 SVGAGI, per germline. CDR3 length: 14 amino acids. CDR3 loop: CASTNIQGTYEQYF. The CDR3 region has the DNA TGTGCCAGCACTAACATACAGGGTACCTACGAGCAGTACTTC.

J is TRBJ1-2 and V is TRBV6-5; TRBD1 aligns across 7 bases. V dropped 8 bases and J dropped 5; count of bases not matched to a gene: 11. Germline V gives CDR1 MNHEY, CDR2 SVGAGI. This CDR3 spans 14 amino acids. The CDR3 is CASGLLGTDYGYTF. The CDR3 DNA follows: TGTGCCAGCGGGCTACTCGGGACAGATTATGGCTACACCTTC.